The sequence of this T cell receptor beta chain was determined in a study of Graves' ophthalmopathy and Graves' hyperthyroidism (dated by TCRdb to 2016 to 2018). Regarding the study in general: A patient counted as having stable hyperthyroidism if there was no progression to ophthalmopathy within 18 months of follow-up. TCR beta repertoire signatures were used to distinguish Graves' ophthalmopathy from Graves' hyperthyroidism and to predict progression to ophthalmopathy. In total, around 130 blood samples were TCR-sequenced: some 43 ophthalmopathy, about 75 hyperthyroidism and around 17 hyperthyroidism-to-ophthalmopathy patients. To explore V-J signatures distinguishing ophthalmopathy from hyperthyroidism, a discovery set of about 99 patients (fewer than 45 ophthalmopathy, 55 to 60 stable hyperthyroidism) was enrolled. For independent validation, a separate cohort was made up of 18 hyperthyroidism patients plus 17 patients who later progressed from hyperthyroidism to ophthalmopathy. In five to seven hyperthyroidism patients, T-cell repertoires of thyroid tissue and blood were compared. Following sample collection, hyperthyroidism patients were given methimazole at a starting dose of 30 mg daily, and ophthalmopathy patients were given high-dose intravenous methylprednisolone. What the work shows at the level of the full study, not this receptor alone: Among expanded thyroid clonotypes with frequency above 0.001, most also showed up in blood, which suggests that blood repertoires may reflect the thyroid immune response. In cross-validation, the 13-signature model distinguished ophthalmopathy from stable hyperthyroidism with 85% to 90% sensitivity and around 81% specificity, and in the test set the corresponding values were around 80% and 75%. Sample size was not statistically predetermined, and group allocation was not concealed from the investigators. In validation, the model predicted ophthalmopathy progression with over 60% sensitivity and about 73% specificity; some 13 predicted patients were CT-confirmed with GO in a median of 6.5 months.

With regard to this clonotype: Its antigen is not yet known. Per-base qualities were not stored, and no clone one base away is much larger.

TCR beta CDR3 regions were amplified from RNA transcripts for repertoire sequencing. The first round of RT-PCR was done with HTBI primers and the Qiagen OneStep RT-PCR kit, and was followed by a second round of multiplex PCR, then size selection and purification. Libraries were sequenced paired-end with 100 bp reads on an Illumina HiSeq2000. Per the authors' processing: Reads were processed with SOAPnuke, discarding reads with adapters, uncalled bases, mean Phred below 15, or no exact constant-primer or identifier match. COPE v1.2.5 was used to merge the high-quality paired reads. Each unique nucleotide sequence was defined as a clonotype, and clonotypes were aligned to IMGT TRB V, D and J references with MiTCR v1.1. The analysis was limited to V-J combinations with a frequency above 0.0001, which together covered approximately 99% of repertoires. A TCR clonal expansion and chaos score per V-J combination was defined as the ratio of F50 clonal expansion to chaos observed in the TCRdist matrix. Welch's t-statistics and random forest were used to narrow the features down to around 12 V-J combinations, which were then fed into a naive Bayes classifier. The Morisita-Horn index was used to measure how similar the thyroid and blood repertoires were. Through fastp at Q25 and MiXCR, TCRdb rebuilt clones from the public reads, retaining in-frame beta chains. Every entry covers one CDR3 protein and lists the most common genes and DNA from its rows. The V and J calls and clone size are TCRdb's, not the authors'. The sample data list roughly 1.1 million distinct CDR3 sequences, and less than 45% of these were observed just once. The top ten clonotypes cover 11% of the sample.

Patients with hyperthyroidism were aged 18 to 65 years, had been newly diagnosed, and had a disease duration of less than 2 months. Anyone with other autoimmune diseases, uncontrolled infections, pregnancy or lactation was excluded from the study. Clinical symptoms, serum thyroxine, TRAb, thyroid ultrasound and orbital computed tomography formed the basis of the diagnosis. Trizol reagent was used to extract the total RNA, and its quality was then checked on an Agilent 2100 Bioanalyzer. Trimming costs V 4 bases and J 4 bases, and their ends lie 10 bases apart. CDR1 and CDR2 are read off the germline V gene (reference sequence) as DFQATT and SNEGSKA. The CDR3 measures 12 amino acids from cysteine to phenylalanine. The only DNA kept is the CDR3, 36 bases in frame from the first base.

The sample taken for sequencing was peripheral blood or thyroid tissue (not recorded which). The receptor's source is an adult man with Graves' hyperthyroidism. The rearranged chain carries TRBV20-1 and TRBJ2-5, with no D gene named confidently. The nucleotide sequence reads TGCAGTGCTAAACGGGCCAGAGAGACCCAGTACTTC. The encoded protein is CSAKRARETQYF.